This TCR beta chain came from a study of shared clonotypes between healthy human individuals. General study findings and limits: Clonotype sharing among the donors was expected to vary with sequencing depth. What rarefaction showed was incomplete sorted-subset sequencing despite large depth. Memory subsets generally showed smaller estimated richness than naive subsets did.

Several immunoSEQ plates received, in even portions, the genomic DNA of each subset. Sequenced by immunoSEQ multiplex PCR; TCRdb stores in-frame clones only, minus some. The data contain 2 million to 2.5 million clones, approximately 96% of them singletons. As to this clone: The antigen remains unidentified.

Trimming cost V 1 base and J 5 bases; bases outside gene matches: 8. CDR3 size: 16 residues. Germline CDR1 is SEHNR and CDR2 is FQNEAQ (reference sequence). The sequencing sample was made of naive CD4+ T cells sorted from blood. Subset in this sample: CD45RA+ positively selected. This sequence originates from a young man in good health. The chain combines TRBV7-9 with TRBJ2-7, with 10 bases that match TRBD1. This CDR3 is CASSLGEVTGGDEQYF. The CDR3 DNA is TGTGCCAGCAGCTTAGGGGAGGTGACAGGGGGCGACGAGCAGTACTTC. Combining the CDR3 with reference TRBV7-9 and TRBJ2-7 gives the whole variable domain DTGVSQNPRHKITKRGQNVTFRCDPISEHNRLYWYRQTLGQGPEFLTYFQNEAQLEKSRLLSDRFSAERPKGSFSTLEIQRTEQGDSAMYLCASSLGEVTGGDEQYFGPGTRLTVT.